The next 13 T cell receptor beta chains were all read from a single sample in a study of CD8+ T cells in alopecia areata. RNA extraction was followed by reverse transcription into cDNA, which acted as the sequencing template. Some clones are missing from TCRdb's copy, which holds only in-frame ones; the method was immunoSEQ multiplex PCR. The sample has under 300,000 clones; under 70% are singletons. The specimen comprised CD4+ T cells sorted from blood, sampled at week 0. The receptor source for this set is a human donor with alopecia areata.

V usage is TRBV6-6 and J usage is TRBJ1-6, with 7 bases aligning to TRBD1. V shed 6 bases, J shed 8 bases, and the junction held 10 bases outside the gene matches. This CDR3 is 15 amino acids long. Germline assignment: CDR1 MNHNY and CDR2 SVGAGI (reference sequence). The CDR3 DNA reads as TGTGCCAGCAGCCTCGGGACAGAGGATTATTCACCCCTCCACTTT. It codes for CASSLGTEDYSPLHF.

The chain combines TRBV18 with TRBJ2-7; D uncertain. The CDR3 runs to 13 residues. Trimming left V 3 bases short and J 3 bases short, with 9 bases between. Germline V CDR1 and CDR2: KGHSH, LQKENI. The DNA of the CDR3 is TGTGCCAGCTCACCTTCTAACCGCTACGAGCAGTACTTC. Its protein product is CASSPSNRYEQYF.

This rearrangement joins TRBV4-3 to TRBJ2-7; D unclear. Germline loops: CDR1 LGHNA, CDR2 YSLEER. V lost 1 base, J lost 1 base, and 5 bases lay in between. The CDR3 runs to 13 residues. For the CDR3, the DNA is TGCGCCAGCAGCCAAGTAGTTTCCTACGAGCAGTACTTC. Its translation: CASSQVVSYEQYF.

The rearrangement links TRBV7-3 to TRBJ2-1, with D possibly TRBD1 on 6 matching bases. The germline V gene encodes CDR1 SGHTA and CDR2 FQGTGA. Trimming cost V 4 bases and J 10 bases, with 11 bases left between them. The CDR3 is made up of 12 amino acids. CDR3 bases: TGTGCCAGCAGCTCCCACGGGACAGAGCAGTTCTTC. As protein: CASSSHGTEQFF.

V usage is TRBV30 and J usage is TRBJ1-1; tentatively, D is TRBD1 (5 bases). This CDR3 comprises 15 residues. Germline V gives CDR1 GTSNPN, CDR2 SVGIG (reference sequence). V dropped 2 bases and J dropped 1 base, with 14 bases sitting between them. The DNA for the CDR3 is TGTGCCTGGAGTTCTCCGGGACCGAGGAACACTGAAGCTTTCTTT. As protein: CAWSSPGPRNTEAFF.

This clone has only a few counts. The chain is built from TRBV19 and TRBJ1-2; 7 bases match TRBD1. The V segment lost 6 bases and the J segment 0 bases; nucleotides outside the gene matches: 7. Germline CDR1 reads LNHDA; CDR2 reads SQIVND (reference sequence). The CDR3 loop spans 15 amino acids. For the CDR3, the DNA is TGTGCCAGTAGACTCGGGGGGACAGCTAACTATGGCTACACCTTC. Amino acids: CASRLGGTANYGYTF.

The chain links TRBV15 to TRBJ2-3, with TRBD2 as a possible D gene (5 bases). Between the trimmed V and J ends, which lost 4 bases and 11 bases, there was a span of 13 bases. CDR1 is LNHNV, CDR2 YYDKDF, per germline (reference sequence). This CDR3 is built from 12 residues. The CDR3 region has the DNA TGTGCCACCAGCACGGCGGGCCCCAGGCAGTATTTT. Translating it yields CATSTAGPRQYF.

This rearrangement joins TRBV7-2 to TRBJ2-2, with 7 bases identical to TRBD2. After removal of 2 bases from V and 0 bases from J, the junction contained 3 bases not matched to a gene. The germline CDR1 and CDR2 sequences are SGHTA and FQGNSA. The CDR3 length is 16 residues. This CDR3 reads CASSLFLAANTGELFF. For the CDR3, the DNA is TGTGCCAGCAGCTTATTCCTAGCGGCGAACACCGGGGAGCTGTTTTTT.

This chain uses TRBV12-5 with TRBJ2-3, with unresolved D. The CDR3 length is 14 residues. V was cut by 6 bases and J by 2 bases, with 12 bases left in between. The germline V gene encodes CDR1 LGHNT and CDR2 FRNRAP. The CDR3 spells CASGVERPTDTQYF. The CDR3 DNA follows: TGTGCTAGTGGGGTAGAGCGTCCCACAGATACGCAGTATTTT.

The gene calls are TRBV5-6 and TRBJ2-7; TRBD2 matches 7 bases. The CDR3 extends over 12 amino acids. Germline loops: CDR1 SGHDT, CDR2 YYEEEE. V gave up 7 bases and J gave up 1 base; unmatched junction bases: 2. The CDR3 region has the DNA TGTGCCAGCGGGAGGGGATCCTACGAGCAGTACTTC. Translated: CASGRGSYEQYF. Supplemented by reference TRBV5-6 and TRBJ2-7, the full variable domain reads DAGVTQSPTHLIKTRGQQVTLRCSPKSGHDTVSWYQQALGQGPQFIFQYYEEEERQRGNFPDRFSGHQFPNYSSELNVNALLLGDSALYLCASGRGSYEQYFGPGTRLTVT.

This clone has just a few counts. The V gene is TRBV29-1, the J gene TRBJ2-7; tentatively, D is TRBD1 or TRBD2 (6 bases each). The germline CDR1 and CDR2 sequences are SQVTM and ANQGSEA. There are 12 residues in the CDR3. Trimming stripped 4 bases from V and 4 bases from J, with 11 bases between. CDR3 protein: CSVVGGQYEQYF. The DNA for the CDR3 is TGCAGCGTTGTCGGGGGCCAGTACGAGCAGTACTTC.

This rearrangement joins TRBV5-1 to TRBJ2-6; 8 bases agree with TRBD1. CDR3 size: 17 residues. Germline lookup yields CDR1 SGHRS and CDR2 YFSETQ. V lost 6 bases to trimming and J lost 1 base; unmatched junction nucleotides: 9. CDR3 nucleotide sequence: TGCGCCAGCACCCCAAGGACAGGGTATTCTGGGGCCAACGTCCTGACTTTC. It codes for CASTPRTGYSGANVLTF.

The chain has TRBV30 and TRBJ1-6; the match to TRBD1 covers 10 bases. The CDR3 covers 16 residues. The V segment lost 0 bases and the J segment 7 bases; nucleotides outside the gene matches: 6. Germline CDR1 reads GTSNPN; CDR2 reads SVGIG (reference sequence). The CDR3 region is CAWSVLPGQGNSPLHF. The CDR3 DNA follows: TGTGCCTGGAGTGTCCTTCCGGGACAGGGGAATTCACCCCTCCACTTT. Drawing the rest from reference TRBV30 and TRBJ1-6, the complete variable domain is SQTIHQWPATLVQPVGSPLSLECTVEGTSNPNLYWYRQAAGRGLQLLFYSVGIGQISSEVPQNLSASRPQDRQFILSSKKLLLSDSGFYLCAWSVLPGQGNSPLHFGNGTRLTVT.